This T cell receptor (beta chain) was sequenced in a study of T cells in Graves' hyperthyroidism and ophthalmopathy. This clonotype was detected only a few times. RNA transcripts were the template for amplifying TCR beta CDR3 regions. A set of HTBI primers served as the primers for a first-round RT-PCR of the TCR CDR3. From the multiplex PCR reads, TCRdb called clonotypes with MiXCR, one entry per CDR3 protein. This sample has 300,000 to 450,000 distinct CDR3 sequences; around a quarter occur once, and the top ten carry around 70%. V was trimmed by 4 bases and J by 6 bases, leaving 7 bases between them. This CDR3 is 11 amino acids long. The V gene's germline CDR1 is SQVTM and CDR2 ANQGSEA.

Sample: blood. The clonotype originates from a man aged 45 to 65 with Graves' hyperthyroidism. The V gene is TRBV29-1, the J gene TRBJ2-1; D not certain. CDR3 loop: CSVVNPNEQFF. The CDR3 coding sequence is TGCAGCGTTGTGAACCCCAATGAGCAGTTCTTC.